The clone carrying this TCR beta chain was observed at least ten times. Germline V lookup: CDR1 MDHEN, CDR2 SYDVKM. Trimming at V came to 5 bases and at J to 2 bases, leaving 6 bases not matched to a gene. The CDR3 has 14 residues. Physicians reached a diagnosis by relying on clinical symptoms, serum thyroxine, TRAb, thyroid ultrasound and orbital computed tomography. Sampling over 7.5 ml of fresh peripheral blood provided the PBMCs. The data originate from a study of Graves' ophthalmopathy and Graves' hyperthyroidism. TCR beta CDR3 amplification used RNA transcripts. HTBI primers were used in a first-round RT-PCR, which preceded a second-round multiplex PCR. MiXCR was run by TCRdb on the multiplex PCR reads, yielding one entry per CDR3 protein. The data contain 300,000 to 400,000 distinct CDR3 sequences, roughly a sixth of them singletons.

The chain employs TRBV28 and TRBJ2-7; 7 bases map to TRBD1. Sequenced input: peripheral blood. The source is an adult man with Graves' ophthalmopathy. Written as DNA, the CDR3 is TGTGCCAGCAGTGCTCCCGGGACAGCCTACGAGCAGTACTTC. It is translated as CASSAPGTAYEQYF.